Sequencing of this T cell receptor (beta chain) was carried out in a study of cytotoxic CD8 clonotypes in ibrutinib-treated CLL. Study-wide results and caveats: Baseline clonality, above age-matched healthy donor levels, tracked circulating CD8+ T-cell counts. Sustained-remission and progressing patients' sampling times differed.

Notes on this clone: Its antigen is not identified.

The data were produced by immunoSEQ multiplex PCR, yet TCRdb's version contains in-frame clones alone and is incomplete. The sample shows over 250,000 clones, approximately 79% of them seen only once. The receptor comes from a human donor with chronic lymphocytic leukemia. Here the sequenced sample was PBMCs, taken at disease progression, from a patient treated with ibrutinib.

The CDR3 is CASRGDRVYEQYF. As DNA, the CDR3 is TGTGCCAGCAGGGGAGACAGGGTCTACGAGCAGTACTTC. The chain is built from TRBV14 and TRBJ2-7, with 7 bases lining up with TRBD1. Per the germline V gene, CDR1 is SGHDN and CDR2 is FVKESK. J was trimmed by 3 bases and V by 6 bases; bases with no gene match: 5. CDR3 length: 13 amino acids.